This TCR beta chain was retrieved from a study of cytomegalovirus exposure and HLA in healthy donors. Of note for this clone: Its antigen remains unidentified.

Both 60 Vbeta primers and 13 Jbeta primers went into the PCR. The table came from immunoSEQ multiplex PCR; TCRdb's copy has only in-frame clones and leaves some out. This table holds 110,000 to 150,000 clones, approximately 79% found once. Findings of the study overall: The authors later linked a missense DCLRE1C variant to TCR beta V- and J-gene trimming. In an earlier analysis, in 587 donors, most V segments appeared productive either ~87% or ~30% of the time. In a later analysis, CMV-associated beta chains were mostly HLA-associated, it appeared. Most TCR sequences were seen very rarely across donors, but some public TCRs occurred in many.

The CDR3 runs to 19 residues. The V gene end was trimmed by 4 bases and the J gene end by 1 base; junction bases not matched to a gene: 13. The V gene's germline CDR1 is SGHRS and CDR2 YFSETQ. The gene calls are TRBV5-1 and TRBJ2-5; 13 bases are shared with TRBD2. Input material: PBMCs. The TCR sequence derives from a female donor in good health and CMV-seronegative. The CDR3 bases are TGCGCCAGCAGCCGCGGGACTAGCGGGACACGACTACTCCAAGAGACCCAGTACTTC. Translating it yields CASSRGTSGTRLLQETQYF. The full variable domain, rest sourced from reference TRBV5-1 and TRBJ2-5, is KAGVTQTPRYLIKTRGQQVTLSCSPISGHRSVSWYQQTPGQGLQFLFEYFSETQRNKGNFPGRFSGRQFSNSRSEMNVSTLELGDSALYLCASSRGTSGTRLLQETQYFGPGTRLLVL.